The 9 T cell receptor beta chains below come from one sample, sequenced in a study of CXCR3-negative and CXCR3-positive naive CD8 T cells. With UMI labels, 5' RACE was used to prepare the TRB cDNA libraries. TCRdb re-analyzed the 5' RACE reads; it lists each CDR3 protein once, without DNA. Its listing shows about 90,000 distinct CDR3 sequences. Input material: naive CXCR3- CD8+ T cells from blood. The subset denotes: CD45RO-CCR7+CD27+CD95- naive CD8+ T cells lacking CXCR3 (TNR3-). These receptors came from a human donor in good health. Some clones in this sample may be carry-over from other donors' samples.

J is TRBJ2-3 and V is TRBV29-1; checking the TCRdb D call of TRBD1 is not possible without DNA. Germline CDR1 SQVTM, CDR2 ANQGSEA. CDR3 size: 13 residues. CDR3 sequence reads: CSVDLGPTDTQYF.

V gene TRBV9 combines with J gene TRBJ1-1; TCRdb selects TRBD1, and the lack of DNA leaves this call unchecked. CDR1 and CDR2 from the germline V gene are SGDLS and YYNGEE. CDR3 length: 15 amino acids. CDR3 residues: CASSPEQGANTEAFF.

The chain recombines TRBV20-1 with TRBJ2-7; no DNA is available, so the TRBD1 call from TCRdb remains unchecked. The CDR3 has 13 residues. The germline V gene encodes CDR1 DFQATT and CDR2 SNEGSKA (reference sequence). CDR3: CSAWGRDVGEQYF.

The J gene is TRBJ2-1, the V gene TRBV2; without DNA, the TCRdb call of TRBD1 cannot be checked. This CDR3 spans 15 amino acids. Germline V gene data show CDR1 as SNHLY and CDR2 as FYNNEI. This CDR3 reads CASSVPLGAGYEQFF.

The V call is TRBV7-9, the J call TRBJ2-5. The germline CDR1 and CDR2 sequences are SEHNR and FQNEAQ (reference sequence). The CDR3 spans 13 residues. The CDR3 loop reads CASSERLKETQYF.

This sequence joins TRBV19 and TRBJ2-1; the D call of TRBD2 rests on TCRdb alone, since no DNA is present to check it. Germline V gene sequence: CDR1 LNHDA, CDR2 SQIVND (reference sequence). The CDR3 is made up of 16 amino acids. The CDR3 protein is CASSIFSGESYNEQFF.

V and J are TRBV4-1 and TRBJ1-1; as DNA is missing, the TRBD1 call by TCRdb cannot be tested. This CDR3 spans 15 amino acids. Germline CDR1 reads MGHRA; CDR2 reads YSYEKL. The CDR3: CASSSRETLITEAFF.

The V call is TRBV20-1, the J call TRBJ2-7. The germline gives CDR1 DFQATT, CDR2 SNEGSKA (reference sequence). The CDR3 is made up of 14 amino acids. This CDR3 reads CSARDDSISYEQYF.

The V call is TRBV12-3 or TRBV12-4, the J call TRBJ1-2; there is no DNA to check the TCRdb D call of TRBD1. CDR3 length: 11 amino acids. The CDR3: CASSSTGGYTF.